The rows below give T cell receptor beta chains drawn from one sample of a study of control samples from healthy donors and cancer patients. TCRdb's copy holds only in-frame clones and misses some; the assay was immunoSEQ multiplex PCR. This repertoire shows some 150,000 clones, about 90% found once; its top ten account for over 6%. What was sequenced was blood. Every receptor here comes from a man younger than 35 in good health. Both conserved end residues are trimmed from each CDR3. The order of the fields is J gene, V gene, CDR3 protein.

>TRBJ2-1|TRBV14
ASSQIGTSGGASV
>TRBJ2-7|TRBV5-1
ASSLGQGVHEQY
>TRBJ2-7|TRBV5-4
ASSLVGAGNSYEQY
>TRBJ1-4|TRBV19
ASSSRDPRGAHEKLF
>TRBJ2-3|TRBV29-1
SVDGEEDTDTQY
>TRBJ2-3|TRBV6-5
ASRTSTDTQY
>TRBJ2-5|TRBV6-6
ASSSGLALVQETQY
>TRBJ2-5|TRBV4-1
ASSQVEETQY
>TRBJ1-5|TRBV7-9
ASSKDSGNQPQH
>TRBJ2-2|TRBV9
ASSARPGGGTGELF
>TRBJ1-1|TRBV14
ASSLSVQTEAF
>TRBJ1-4|TRBV9
ASSTGGLGEKLF
>TRBJ1-1|TRBV25-1
ASSEWGGRGEAF
>TRBJ2-1|TRBV4-1
ASSFGLAGEQF
>TRBJ2-7|TRBV5-1
ASSSDRGPEQY
>TRBJ1-6|TRBV6-2/TRBV6-3
ASSGSWSPLH
>TRBJ2-7|TRBV3-1/TRBV3-2
ASSRSEQY
>TRBJ1-1|TRBV5-1
ASSSWGNTEAF
>TRBJ2-7|TRBV10-3
AISELTLGQNYEQY
>TRBJ2-7|TRBV28
ASSLLAWGNRSFYYEQY
>TRBJ1-2|TRBV19
ASRDNSNYGYT
>TRBJ2-7|TRBV19
ASSTLAGGSYEQY
>TRBJ1-6|TRBV4-1
ASSHSRDRGSYSPLH
>TRBJ2-7|TRBV12-5
ASGLPGQGTYEQY
>TRBJ2-7|TRBV19
ASSSFCRFVGQENSYEQY
>TRBJ1-2|TRBV4-1
ASSQEWGSTFGYT
>TRBJ2-1|TRBV11-1
ASSPKQGYNEQF
>TRBJ2-1|TRBV4-3
ASSQDRGGDYNEQF
>TRBJ2-1|TRBV14
ASSQSIGTGYNEQF
>TRBJ1-2|TRBV19
ASDGPKGGYGYT
>TRBJ1-1|TRBV20-1
SASYRGNTEAF
>TRBJ2-3|TRBV7-9
ASSLKGWGTDTQY
>TRBJ2-7|TRBV6-5
ASSYRGATYEQY
>TRBJ1-6|TRBV19
ASSMGGFNSPLH
>TRBJ1-3|TRBV9
ASSKWGVRDSSGNTIY
>TRBJ1-2|TRBV27
ASSFQQGPYGYT
>TRBJ2-1|TRBV29-1
SVPTSGGFNEQF
>TRBJ1-5|TRBV9
ASSVRTGQPQH
>TRBJ1-4|TRBV11-2
ASSTGQGVFEKLF